This TCR beta chain was profiled in a study of T cell clonality in common variable immunodeficiency. General study findings and limits: Compared with controls, CVID subjects had fewer shared TCRbeta clones. Reportedly, TCR beta sequences from common variable immunodeficiency showed fewer deletions and N-nucleotide insertions. CVID subjects had higher TCRbeta clonality than healthy controls, most marked in about a third.

Aged roughly 8 to 65 years, CVID subjects averaged about 40 years old. No CVID subject was ill or on immunomodulatory drugs when sampled. Germline CDR1 is LNHDA and CDR2 is SQIVND (reference sequence). Trimming stripped 3 bases from V and 2 bases from J, with 7 bases between. The CDR3 has 13 residues. Profiling relied on immunoSEQ multiplex PCR, and the TCRdb table lists in-frame clones only, not all of them. Singletons are absent from the sample, which has 20,000 or so clones. This clone appeared many times. No antigen is known for it. The read terminates 3 residues before the CDR3 end, so the remaining end is supplied by the germline J gene.

Material for sequencing was peripheral blood mononuclear cells. This sequence originates from a human donor with common variable immunodeficiency. The rearrangement links TRBV19 to TRBJ1-2, with D hard to call. The CDR3 region is CASSIQRNYGYTF. Incomplete CDR3 DNA: TGTGCCAGTAGTATTCAGAGAAACTATGGC.